This passage covers 2 T cell receptor beta chains from one sample sequenced in a study of cytomegalovirus exposure and HLA in healthy donors. Use of 60 Vbeta and 13 Jbeta primers characterized the PCR. Method: immunoSEQ multiplex PCR; TCRdb's copy keeps in-frame clones and lacks some. The data contain just under 65,000 clones, about four fifths of them singletons. Sequencing was performed on PBMCs. These receptors all come from a woman in her 30s in good health and CMV-seronegative.

The chain recombines TRBV29-1 with TRBJ1-4; tentative D call: TRBD1 (6 bases). V gave up 6 bases and J gave up 7 bases, with 18 bases separating them. This CDR3 comprises 14 residues. Per the germline V gene, CDR1 is SQVTM and CDR2 is ANQGSEA. DNA of the CDR3: TGCAGCGTACACCTTACAGGGCCGGGTGAAAAACTGTTTTTT. It specifies CSVHLTGPGEKLFF.

The V gene is TRBV6-5, the J gene TRBJ2-3, with D possibly matching TRBD1 (6 bases). Germline values: CDR1 MNHEY, CDR2 SVGAGI. Trimming removed 5 bases from V and 6 bases from J, with 9 bases in between. This CDR3 contains 12 residues. The CDR3 is CASSRTGDTQYF. The CDR3 nucleotides read TGTGCCAGCAGTCGTACAGGGGATACGCAGTATTTT.